This T cell receptor (beta chain) comes out of a study of sequential checkpoint blockade in melanoma. This sample's treatment: randomized to nivolumab then ipilimumab (arm A) or the reverse (arm B). Live CD3+CD8+ CD19− CD56− cells were sorted from PBMCs. Assay: immunoSEQ multiplex PCR; the TCRdb copy retains only in-frame clones and omits some. The profile shows roughly 23,000 clones, 80% of them singletons. CDR1 SGHTA and CDR2 FQGNSA come from the germline V gene. The CDR3 covers 15 residues. Trimming took 1 base from V and 6 from J; bases not matched to a gene: 6. The TCR originated in a human donor with melanoma. The sample in question was CD8+ T cells sorted from blood (inferred from file names), obtained from a patient given nivolumab and ipilimumab in sequence. This chain links TRBV7-2 with TRBJ2-1; 7 positions agree with TRBD1. The CDR3 nucleotides are TGTGCCAGCAGCTTAGGAGGGGGCGCATCCAATGAGCAGTTCTTC. Amino acid sequence: CASSLGGGASNEQFF.